The 19 T cell receptor beta chains in this list originate from one sample, sequenced in a study of response to subunit inactivated influenza vaccine. TCRdb reprocessed the RT-PCR reads via MiXCR and lists one record per CDR3 protein. The data show around 520,000 distinct CDR3 sequences, 12% seen once. Sequenced material: PBMCs from blood, taken on the day of vaccination. Receptor source: a man aged 45-65 years who received an inactivated influenza vaccine.

The gene calls are TRBV2 and TRBJ2-1; D not resolved. Germline lookup yields CDR1 SNHLY and CDR2 FYNNEI. The CDR3 has 15 residues. V was trimmed by 4 bases and J by 0 bases, leaving 10 bases between them. The CDR3 reads CASSARVSSYNEQFF. The CDR3 nucleotides read TGTGCCAGCAGTGCCCGGGTAAGCTCCTACAATGAGCAGTTCTTC.

This clonotype was recorded only once. The chain employs TRBV6-2 or TRBV6-3 and TRBJ2-1, with D possibly TRBD1 on 6 matching bases. The ends were cut back, 0 bases at V and 0 bases at J, with 15 bases in the middle. Germline V gives CDR1 MNHEY, CDR2 SVGEGT. This CDR3 contains 18 residues. This CDR3 reads CASSYSLGATSSYNEQFF. The CDR3 DNA follows: TGTGCCAGCAGTTACTCGCTGGGGGCCACAAGCTCCTACAATGAGCAGTTCTTC.

This chain joins TRBV18 and TRBJ2-3; no definite D call. The CDR3 runs 12 residues. Trimming stripped 3 bases from V and 4 bases from J, with 5 bases between. The germline V gene has CDR1 KGHSH and CDR2 LQKENI. CDR3: CASSPTSDTQYF. The CDR3 DNA reads TGTGCCAGCTCACCTACGTCAGATACGCAGTATTTT.

This clonotype came up a few times. The chain combines TRBV10-3 with TRBJ2-3; weak D call: TRBD1 (5 bases). This CDR3 comprises 14 residues. Germline CDR1 reads ENHRY; CDR2 reads SYGVKD. Trimming pared 6 bases from V and 2 bases from J, leaving 12 bases between. This CDR3 reads CAIRRDSSTDTQYF. The CDR3 region has the DNA TGTGCCATCAGGAGAGACAGCTCCACAGATACGCAGTATTTT.

The rearrangement uses TRBV5-1 and TRBJ2-7, with D hard to call. V lost 1 base, J lost 2 bases, and 10 bases lay in between. CDR3 length: 14 residues. The germline V gene has CDR1 SGHRS and CDR2 YFSETQ. Here the CDR3 DNA reads TGCGCCAGCAGCTTGAGGGCACCCACCTACGAGCAGTACTTC. It is translated as CASSLRAPTYEQYF.

There are many counts of this clonotype. The gene calls are TRBV4-1 and TRBJ1-2; perhaps TRBD1 as D (6 bases). The germline CDR1 and CDR2 sequences are MGHRA and YSYEKL. Trimming cost V 4 bases and J 4 bases, with 16 bases left between them. The CDR3 length is 15 residues. The CDR3 DNA follows: TGCGCCAGCAGCCTGCACAGGGACGATGGCTATGGCTACACCTTC. Its translation: CASSLHRDDGYGYTF.

The chain is built from TRBV18 and TRBJ2-1, with 9 nucleotides matching TRBD2. After removal of 0 bases from V and 5 bases from J, the junction contained 2 bases not matched to a gene. This CDR3 comprises 15 residues. Germline CDR1 is KGHSH and CDR2 is LQKENI. CDR3 sequence reads: CASSPPSGGHNEQFF. The DNA of the CDR3 is TGTGCCAGCTCACCACCCAGCGGGGGGCACAATGAGCAGTTCTTC.

This clonotype was observed a handful of times. The chain is built from TRBV18 and TRBJ2-3, with 11 bases fitting TRBD2. This CDR3 is built from 16 residues. V shed 5 bases and J 3 bases; nucleotides not matched to a gene: 7. The germline V gene encodes CDR1 KGHSH and CDR2 LQKENI. CDR3 protein: CASSELAGGPTDTQYF. CDR3 bases: TGTGCCAGCTCAGAATTAGCGGGAGGGCCGACAGATACGCAGTATTTT.

The V and J genes are TRBV6-2 or TRBV6-3 and TRBJ2-5; D possibly corresponds to TRBD1 (6 bases). The germline V and J ends were trimmed by 0 bases and 1 base, with 15 bases remaining between them. The CDR3 totals 17 residues. Germline V gene data show CDR1 as MNHEY and CDR2 as SVGEGT. The CDR3 reads CASSYSSGQYVQETQYF. The CDR3 region has the DNA TGTGCCAGCAGTTACTCGAGTGGACAGTACGTCCAAGAGACCCAGTACTTC.

The sample holds a few counts of this clonotype. J is TRBJ2-2 and V is TRBV7-2; D not resolved. The germline V and J ends were trimmed by 6 bases and 7 bases, with 9 bases remaining between them. The CDR3 extends over 12 amino acids. In germline, CDR1 is SGHTA, CDR2 FQGNSA. The CDR3 nucleotides are TGTGCCAGCAGTCATGGCAGCGGGGAGCTGTTTTTT. Protein product: CASSHGSGELFF.

This clonotype was counted only a few times. This chain uses TRBV29-1 with TRBJ1-3; D is possibly TRBD1 (6 bases). Between the trimmed V and J ends, which lost 3 bases and 2 bases, there was a span of 8 bases. CDR3 length: 13 amino acids. Germline V CDR1 and CDR2: SQVTM, ANQGSEA. The CDR3 sequence is CSVETGAGNTIYF. The DNA of the CDR3 is TGCAGCGTTGAGACAGGAGCTGGAAACACCATATATTTT.

This clonotype was picked up a small number of times. The rearrangement uses TRBV3-1 and TRBJ2-3, with D possibly TRBD2 on 6 matching bases. Trimming stripped 0 bases from V and 3 bases from J, with 13 bases between. This CDR3 spans 16 amino acids. Germline V gene data show CDR1 as LGHDT and CDR2 as YNNKEL (reference sequence). CDR3 coding DNA: TGTGCCAGCAGCCAAGATCAGCTGGACTATACAGATACGCAGTATTTT. The encoded protein is CASSQDQLDYTDTQYF.

This clonotype has just a few counts. This chain links TRBV6-1 with TRBJ1-6; 9 positions agree with TRBD1. Germline CDR1 MNHNS, CDR2 SASEGT. J lost 9 bases, V lost 6 bases, and 6 bases had no gene match. This CDR3 region has 14 residues. DNA of the CDR3: TGTGCCAGCAGCCGGGGACAGGGAACTTCACCCCTCCACTTT. Protein: CASSRGQGTSPLHF.

This clonotype occurred many times. V and J are TRBV4-3 and TRBJ2-1; 7 bases match TRBD2. The CDR3 covers 17 residues. Germline V CDR1 and CDR2: LGHNA, YSLEER. The junction had 9 bases not matched to a gene; V was cut back by 0 bases and J by 4 bases. The CDR3 loop reads CASSQETSTSQYNEQFF. The CDR3 bases are TGCGCCAGCAGCCAAGAAACCTCGACTAGCCAGTACAATGAGCAGTTCTTC.

Many counts were recorded for this clonotype. V gene TRBV2 combines with J gene TRBJ2-1; D is unresolved. The CDR3 loop spans 11 amino acids. V dropped 5 bases and J dropped 10 bases, with 9 bases sitting between them. Germline CDR1 SNHLY, CDR2 FYNNEI. CDR3 nucleotides: TGTGCCAGCAGTCCGTCCGAGGAGCAGTTCTTC. The encoded protein is CASSPSEEQFF.

This clonotype was detected ten times or more. This chain connects TRBV7-2 to TRBJ2-5; D is undetermined. Per the germline V gene, CDR1 is SGHTA and CDR2 is FQGNSA. V lost 0 bases and J lost 7, with 12 bases in between. The CDR3 contains 14 residues. CDR3 amino acids: CASSLARGLMTQYF. CDR3 coding DNA: TGTGCCAGCAGCTTAGCGCGCGGTCTGATGACCCAGTACTTC.

V gene TRBV29-1 combines with J gene TRBJ1-1; a possible D gene is TRBD1 (6 bases). The CDR3 extends over 14 amino acids. CDR1 and CDR2 from the germline V gene are SQVTM and ANQGSEA. Trimming took off 8 bases at V and 0 bases at J, with 16 bases between the two ends. The CDR3 is CSPGGETVNTEAFF. The CDR3 bases are TGCAGCCCGGGGGGCGAGACAGTGAACACTGAAGCTTTCTTT.

V is TRBV7-9 and J is TRBJ2-3; D perhaps matches TRBD2 (6 bases). The germline CDR1 and CDR2 sequences are SEHNR and FQNEAQ (reference sequence). The CDR3 length is 16 residues. Trimming left V 5 bases short and J 6 bases short, with 21 bases between. DNA for the CDR3: TGTGCCAGCAGCAGAATACTAGCCGAAGACCGTGATACGCAGTATTTT. Amino acid sequence: CASSRILAEDRDTQYF.

The chain has TRBV4-1 and TRBJ2-2, with D unclear. The CDR3 is 12 residues long. The V end was cut by 3 bases, the J end by 4 bases, with 3 bases between. From germline, CDR1 is MGHRA and CDR2 YSYEKL. DNA of the CDR3: TGCGCCAGCAGCCATGCCACCGGGGAGCTGTTTTTT. Protein sequence: CASSHATGELFF.